The T cell receptor (beta chain) under discussion was sequenced for a study of cytomegalovirus exposure and HLA in healthy donors. The PCR employed 60 Vbeta primers together with 13 Jbeta primers. TCRdb's copy holds only in-frame clones and misses some; the assay was immunoSEQ multiplex PCR. Among approximately 40,000 clones listed, roughly 90% were seen once. While unrecorded immune exposures were likely, the donors were nominally healthy when sampled. The study, taken as a whole, reports: In a later analysis, compared with equally common non-associated chains, HLA-associated beta chains were more expanded. Both high specificity and high sensitivity reportedly marked the classifier's diagnosis of cytomegalovirus status.

The CDR3 spans 19 residues. The J segment lost 3 bases and the V segment lost 3 bases, leaving 7 bases of the junction unmatched. CDR1 SGHAT and CDR2 FQNNGV come from the germline V gene. A remark on this clone: Its antigen is currently unknown.

The receptor comes from a woman aged 40-49 years in good health and CMV-seropositive. Material for sequencing was PBMCs. The gene calls are TRBV11-2 and TRBJ2-2, with 16 bases matching TRBD2. For the CDR3, the DNA is TGTGCCAGCAGCTTCCCGGGACTAGCGGGGGGGCTTGACACCGGGGAGCTGTTTTTT. Amino acids: CASSFPGLAGGLDTGELFF.